This T cell receptor (beta chain) was captured by sequencing in a study of T cell responses to AZD1222 COVID-19 vaccine. The study's findings and limits: Donors in the cohort were predominantly white British and more often female, and clonal diversity was possibly underestimated.

Germline V gives CDR1 MNHEY, CDR2 SVGEGT. V lost 6 bases and J lost 3; bases outside the gene matches: 8. The CDR3 length is 14 residues. About this clone itself: Its antigen is as yet unknown.

Assay used: immunoSEQ multiplex PCR; TCRdb lists only in-frame clones, some missing. The sample lists fewer than 150,000 clones, 90% occurring once. This TCR derives from an adult who received the AZD1222 COVID-19 vaccine. The chain couples TRBV6-2 or TRBV6-3 to TRBJ2-7; 7 bases agree with TRBD2. Sequencing was performed on peripheral blood, taken 28 days after the second AZD1222 dose. The CDR3 loop reads CASSPSAGVYEQYF. In nucleotides, the CDR3 is TGTGCCAGCAGCCCCTCTGCGGGAGTCTACGAGCAGTACTTC.